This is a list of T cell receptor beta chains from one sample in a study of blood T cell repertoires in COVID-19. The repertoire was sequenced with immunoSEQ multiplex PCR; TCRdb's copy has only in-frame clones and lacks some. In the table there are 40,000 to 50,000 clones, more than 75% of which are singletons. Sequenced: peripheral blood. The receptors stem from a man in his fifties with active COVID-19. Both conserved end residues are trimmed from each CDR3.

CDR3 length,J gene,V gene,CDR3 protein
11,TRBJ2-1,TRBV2,ASRVGQNNEQF
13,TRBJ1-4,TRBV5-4,ASSQTTGADEKLF
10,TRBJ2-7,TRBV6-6,ASRTGTYEQY
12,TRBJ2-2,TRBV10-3,AISGTGRTGELF
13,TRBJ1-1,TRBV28,ASNQGGSSGAEAF
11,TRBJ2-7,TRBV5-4,ASSLKGTYEQY
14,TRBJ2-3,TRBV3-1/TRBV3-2,ASTLAGGASTDTQY
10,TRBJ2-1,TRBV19,ASSLNYNEQF
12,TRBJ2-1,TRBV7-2,ASSLVVPVDEQF
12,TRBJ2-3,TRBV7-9,ASRTSGETDTQY
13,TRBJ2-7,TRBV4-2,ASSQDDQGFYEQY
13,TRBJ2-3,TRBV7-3,ASSLNPGGPDTQY
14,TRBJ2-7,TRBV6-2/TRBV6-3,ASSLSETGGPVEQY
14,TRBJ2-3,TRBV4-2,ASSQELAGGQDTQY
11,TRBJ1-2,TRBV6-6,ASSPTGAGGYT
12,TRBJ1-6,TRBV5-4,ASSLDGVNSPLH
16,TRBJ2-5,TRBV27,ASRHKASTGGAGETQY
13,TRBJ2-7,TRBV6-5,ASSYSRLVSYEQY
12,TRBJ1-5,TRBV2,ASSGQYSNQPQH
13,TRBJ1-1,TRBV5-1,ASSLVGALNTEAF
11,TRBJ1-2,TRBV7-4,ANSFPEGGGYT
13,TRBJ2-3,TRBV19,ASSPDRGITDTQY
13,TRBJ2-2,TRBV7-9,ASSSYRGRTGELF
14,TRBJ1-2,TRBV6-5,ASSYYRDSIFYGYT
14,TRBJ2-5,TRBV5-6,ASSLTGLAGAKTQY
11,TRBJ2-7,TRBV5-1,ASSWGTGGEQY
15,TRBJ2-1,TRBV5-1,ASSLPGTSGEYNEQF
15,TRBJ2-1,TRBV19,ASSIWTSGDLYNEQF
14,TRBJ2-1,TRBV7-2,ASSLAASGSVYEQF
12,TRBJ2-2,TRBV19,ASSIAQNTGELF
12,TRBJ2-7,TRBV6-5,ATRGGQGMREQY
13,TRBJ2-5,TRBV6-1,ASSDRQGVGETQY
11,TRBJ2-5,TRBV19,ASSIRETETQY
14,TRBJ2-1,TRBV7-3,ASSLGTSGGYNEQF
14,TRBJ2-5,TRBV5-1,ASSSLTENLQETQY
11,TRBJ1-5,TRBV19,ASSMDRYQPQH
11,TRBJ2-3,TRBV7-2,ASSWTVTDTQY
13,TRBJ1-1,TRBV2,ASSEYPGGNTEAF
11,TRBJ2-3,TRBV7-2,ASSLLLQDTQY
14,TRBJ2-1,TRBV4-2,ASSQENQGTHNEQF
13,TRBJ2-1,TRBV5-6,ASSLRLMTYNEQF
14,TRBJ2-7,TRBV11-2,ASSLDLGTGIYEQY
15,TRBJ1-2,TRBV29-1,SFRRPGQGRGNYGYT
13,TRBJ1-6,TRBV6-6,ASKNMARDNSPLH
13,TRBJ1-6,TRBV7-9,ASSSLRDLFSPLH
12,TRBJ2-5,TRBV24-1,ATSDWQGKETQY
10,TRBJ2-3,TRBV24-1,ATSDFGDTQY
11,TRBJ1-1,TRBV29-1,SVVGRMNTEAF